This record covers a single T cell receptor (beta chain). Original data processing: Reference gene primer amplification gave estimated nucleated cell counts. Sequencing was performed with immunoSEQ multiplex PCR; in TCRdb, only in-frame clones are kept and a portion is missing. Clone size and V and J calls were adopted from that table, with D and trimming inferred from the DNA. The data hold hundreds of thousands of clones, with around 84% observed a single time. The sample belongs to a study of blood T cell repertoires in COVID-19. Study summary: COVID-19 samples collected from the United States, Italy and Spain covered acute and convalescent phases. T cells, B-cell-depleted T cells, or PBMCs provided the cDNA or gDNA that served as material.

Looked up from germline, CDR1 is SGDLS and CDR2 is YYNGEE. V lost 0 bases and J lost 0, with 11 bases in between. The CDR3 is 16 residues long. The TCR was taken from a man aged 55 to 69 with acute or convalescent COVID-19. Source material: peripheral blood. The chain is built from TRBV9 and TRBJ2-3; a possible D gene is TRBD2 (5 bases). CDR3: CASSVVGTGSTDTQYF. CDR3 DNA: TGTGCCAGCAGCGTAGTGGGTACGGGGAGCACAGATACGCAGTATTTT. The full variable domain, in which reference TRBV9 and TRBJ2-3 provide the parts outside the CDR3, is DSGVTQTPKHLITATGQRVTLRCSPRSGDLSVYWYQQSLDQGLQFLIQYYNGEERAKGNILERFSAQQFPDLHSELNLSSLELGDSALYFCASSVVGTGSTDTQYFGPGTRLTVL.